This T cell receptor (beta chain) was sequenced during a study of regulatory T cells in long-lasting Graves disease. The CDR3 contains 14 residues. Germline V gene lookup returns CDR1 SGHAT and CDR2 FQNNGV. Trimming took off 5 bases at V and 4 bases at J, with 15 bases between the two ends. Arm-PCR with iRepertoire HTBI primers amplified the CDR3 regions for these TCR beta libraries. TCRdb re-analysed the multiplex PCR reads in MiXCR, keeping a single row per CDR3 protein. Of over 400,000 distinct CDR3 sequences listed, about 15% are singletons. Time point in this sample: newly diagnosed GD, antithyroid drugs for less than 3 months. From PBMCs, RNA was extracted and then used to make the TCR library. Patients met American Thyroid Association criteria for Graves' disease. The table lists this clonotype with many counts. The same data also contributed to another study, on T cells in Graves' hyperthyroidism and ophthalmopathy. This second study says: The HTBI set primed first-round TCR CDR3 RT-PCR.

V and J are TRBV11-2 and TRBJ2-7; D may match TRBD1 or TRBD2 (5 bases each). This TCR derives from a woman in her forties or fifties with Graves disease. This specimen was peripheral blood mononuclear cells (PBMCs), taken at new diagnosis, from a patient treated with antithyroid drugs. The CDR3 coding sequence is TGTGCCAGCAGCCCTACCGGGACCGCATACGAGCAGTACTTC. Translation gives CASSPTGTAYEQYF.